The rows below give T cell receptor beta chains drawn from one sample of a study of monozygotic twins with inflammatory bowel disease. TCRdb re-analyzed the 5' RACE reads; it lists each CDR3 protein once, without DNA. This sample's table reports fewer than 550,000 distinct CDR3 sequences. Sequenced input: blood. The receptors here all came from a human donor with ulcerative colitis or Crohn's disease, or a healthy co-twin of an affected twin (not recorded which). Both conserved end residues are part of each CDR3. Each record gives: J gene, CDR3 length, V gene, CDR3 protein.

TRBJ1-1 12 TRBV5-6 CASTLWGAEAFF
TRBJ2-6 13 TRBV7-2 CWTGISGANVLTF
TRBJ1-1 16 TRBV5-1 CASSLTTVTVGTEAFF
TRBJ2-1 16 TRBV7-3 CASSLTAGVGKDEQFF
TRBJ2-3 15 TRBV5-1 CASSLAGHPTDTQYF
TRBJ2-2 16 TRBV30 CAWRPLTGGNTGELFF
TRBJ1-4 15 TRBV28 CASSPPALGGLRLFF
TRBJ1-2 16 TRBV20-1 CSARDQAPAANYGYTF
TRBJ2-3 15 TRBV7-2 CASSLEGPGTDTQYF
TRBJ2-5 16 TRBV27 CASRPAGTAARETQYF
TRBJ2-5 13 TRBV10-3 CAISRWGEETQYF
TRBJ1-1 14 TRBV7-2 CASSSRHGYTEAFF
TRBJ2-2 14 TRBV10-1 CASSRTGITGELFF
TRBJ1-1 14 TRBV5-6 CASRRWTGGRGAFF
TRBJ2-3 16 TRBV7-9 CASSLGGLSRTDTQYF
TRBJ1-4 15 TRBV19 CASSTTGGADEKLFF
TRBJ1-2 16 TRBV4-3 CASSQRHLQGLYGYTF
TRBJ2-3 12 TRBV20-1 CSRRGPTDTQYF
TRBJ2-1 12 TRBV2 CASSATDSEQFF
TRBJ1-2 14 TRBV5-1 CASSPLGRENGYTF
TRBJ1-6 15 TRBV5-4 CASSLSGTGYSPLHF
TRBJ2-4 14 TRBV20-1 CSASHTGDRNIQYF
TRBJ2-1 15 TRBV5-1 CASDRGTSGVNEQFF
TRBJ2-1 17 TRBV20-1 CSARDPGRARSYNEQFF
TRBJ1-5 13 TRBV29-1 CSVSRDRNQPQHF
TRBJ1-5 13 TRBV20-1 CSARLGAEQPQHF
TRBJ2-3 16 TRBV6-5 CASSYSLAGSTDTQCF
TRBJ2-5 14 TRBV20-1 CSARGGRTTETQYF
TRBJ2-1 14 TRBV19 CASSDRQIYNEQFF
TRBJ2-1 16 TRBV7-9 CASSSTSRFKVNEQFF
TRBJ2-1 17 TRBV7-2 CASSLIGPGEPSNEQFF
TRBJ1-1 15 TRBV15 CATSRGQQGNTEAFF
TRBJ2-1 12 TRBV7-9 CASSLGWNEQFF
TRBJ1-2 11 TRBV20-1 CSARDGKGYTF
TRBJ2-7 14 TRBV7-9 CASSLGGSGDEQYF
TRBJ2-5 12 TRBV6-1 CASFGQVETQYF
TRBJ2-7 14 TRBV20-1 CSARAGSGDYEQYF
TRBJ1-3 15 TRBV27 CASSLSWRSGNTIYF
TRBJ2-3 15 TRBV12-3/TRBV12-4 CASSSRAGKSDTQYF
TRBJ2-5 16 TRBV29-1 CSVGWLAGRYQETQYF
TRBJ1-2 12 TRBV28 CASSLYPHGYTF
TRBJ1-1 12 TRBV10-3 CAISRLNTEAFF
TRBJ1-1 15 TRBV6-1 CASSEGQGASTEAFF
TRBJ2-7 15 TRBV7-3 CASSLGAGEFYEQYF
TRBJ1-2 12 TRBV20-1 CSAKTGLHGYTF
TRBJ2-5 14 TRBV5-1 CASSSIDPWETQYF
TRBJ1-2 16 TRBV7-2 CASSSEQGGLNYGYTF
TRBJ2-5 17 TRBV20-1 CSAPRRLAGGPLETQYF
TRBJ1-5 11 TRBV12-3/TRBV12-4 CASSLNGPQHF
TRBJ1-2 16 TRBV5-1 CASSWRRDSILYGYTF
TRBJ2-1 14 TRBV12-3/TRBV12-4 CASRRPTGGNEQFF
TRBJ1-4 14 TRBV2 CATTRGAGNEKLFF